One and the same sample provided the 32 T cell receptor beta chains below, sequenced in a study of OX40 agonist ivuxolimab in advanced cancers. TCRdb's copy holds only in-frame clones and misses some; the assay was immunoSEQ multiplex PCR. The sample holds 55,000 to 65,000 clones, 82% seen once. The sample in question was CD4+ or CD8+ T cells sorted from blood, obtained in a trial of the OX40 agonist ivuxolimab. All receptors come from an adult with an advanced solid tumor such as melanoma, head and neck, liver or kidney cancer.

V gene TRBV6-6 combines with J gene TRBJ1-5, with D tentatively TRBD1 (6 bases). Trimming stripped 6 bases from V and 1 base from J, with 13 bases between. This CDR3 spans 15 amino acids. The V gene's germline CDR1 is MNHNY and CDR2 SVGAGI (reference sequence). CDR3 in amino acids: CASSPRGASNQPQHF. The CDR3 region has the DNA TGTGCCAGCAGCCCACGGGGGGCGAGCAATCAGCCCCAGCATTTT.

The rearrangement uses TRBV5-4 and TRBJ1-5, with D hard to call. The germline CDR1 and CDR2 sequences are SGHNT and YYREEE (reference sequence). The CDR3 consists of 15 residues. Trimming pared 0 bases from V and 0 bases from J, leaving 7 bases between. CDR3 nucleotides: TGTGCCAGCAGCTTGGGAGGATATAGCAATCAGCCCCAGCATTTT. Translated, it gives CASSLGGYSNQPQHF. Using reference TRBV5-4 and TRBJ1-5 for the parts outside the CDR3, the full variable domain is ETGVTQSPTHLIKTRGQQVTLRCSSQSGHNTVSWYQQALGQGPQFIFQYYREEENGRGNFPPRFSGLQFPNYSSELNVNALELDDSALYLCASSLGGYSNQPQHFGDGTRLSIL.

The V call is TRBV9, the J call TRBJ1-3; D unresolved. In germline, CDR1 is SGDLS, CDR2 YYNGEE. The ends were cut back, 4 bases at V and 3 bases at J, with 8 bases in the middle. The CDR3 contains 13 residues. The CDR3 region is CASSSHRGNTIYF. Here the CDR3 DNA reads TGTGCCAGCAGCTCCCATCGTGGAAACACCATATATTTT.

The chain employs TRBV18 and TRBJ2-3, with 16 bases that match TRBD2. CDR3 length: 18 amino acids. V lost 3 bases to trimming and J lost 2 bases; unmatched junction nucleotides: 5. CDR1 and CDR2 (germline): KGHSH, LQKENI. The CDR3 DNA reads as TGTGCCAGCTCACCGGGACTAGCGGGAGGGCCCAACACAGATACGCAGTATTTT. It codes for CASSPGLAGGPNTDTQYF.

This clone was picked up a small number of times. The V gene is TRBV4-1, the J gene TRBJ2-3; D uncertain. The germline CDR1 and CDR2 sequences are MGHRA and YSYEKL. V dropped 3 bases and J dropped 3 bases, with 13 bases sitting between them. The CDR3 consists of 15 residues. CDR3 region: CASSHDGPATDTQYF. The CDR3 nucleotides are TGCGCCAGCAGCCACGACGGACCTGCGACAGATACGCAGTATTTT.

V and J are TRBV9 and TRBJ1-3; the D gene is possibly TRBD1 (5 bases). Trimming stripped 4 bases from V and 0 bases from J, with 11 bases between. This CDR3 contains 15 residues. Germline V gene data show CDR1 as SGDLS and CDR2 as YYNGEE. The CDR3 nucleotides are TGTGCCAGCAGCACTCGGGGGGACTCTGGAAACACCATATATTTT. Residues: CASSTRGDSGNTIYF. Full variable domain (missing parts from reference TRBV9 and TRBJ1-3): DSGVTQTPKHLITATGQRVTLRCSPRSGDLSVYWYQQSLDQGLQFLIQYYNGEERAKGNILERFSAQQFPDLHSELNLSSLELGDSALYFCASSTRGDSGNTIYFGEGSWLTVV.

J is TRBJ2-7 and V is TRBV11-2, with D maybe TRBD2 (5 bases). This CDR3 is built from 11 residues. V was pared by 8 bases and J by 7 bases, with 12 bases between. CDR1 SGHAT and CDR2 FQNNGV come from the germline V gene. The CDR3 spells CASGSRGEQYF. In DNA, the CDR3 is TGTGCCAGCGGTTCCCGGGGTGAGCAGTACTTC.

The V gene is TRBV30, the J gene TRBJ1-4; TRBD1 might be the D (6 bases). Germline V gives CDR1 GTSNPN, CDR2 SVGIG (reference sequence). The CDR3 totals 14 residues. V lost 3 bases to trimming and J lost 8 bases, with 16 bases between them. CDR3: CAWRGRGAEEKLFF. Written as DNA, the CDR3 is TGTGCCTGGAGGGGCCGGGGGGCCGAAGAAAAACTGTTTTTT.

This clone is a singleton in its sample. The CDR3 DNA sequence: TGTGCCAGCAGTCGACTCGAAACCGGGACAGAGTACTTC. Residues: CASSRLETGTEYF. This chain uses TRBV6-5 with TRBJ2-7; 7 bases are a match to TRBD1. The CDR3 is made up of 13 amino acids. Germline V CDR1 and CDR2: MNHEY, SVGAGI. The V segment lost 5 bases and the J segment 11 bases; nucleotides outside the gene matches: 12.

V usage is TRBV6-6 and J usage is TRBJ2-5; the D gene could be TRBD1 or TRBD2 (5 bases each). V dropped 0 bases and J dropped 4 bases, with 6 bases sitting between them. Germline V gives CDR1 MNHNY, CDR2 SVGAGI (reference sequence). The length of the CDR3 is 13 residues. Here the CDR3 DNA reads TGTGCCAGCAGTTACTCTGGGGGAGAGACCCAGTACTTC. It is translated as CASSYSGGETQYF.

The chain links TRBV5-8 to TRBJ2-3; D is perhaps TRBD1 or TRBD2 (5 bases each). Germline CDR1 is SGHTS and CDR2 is YDEGEE. The CDR3 contains 15 residues. The germline V and J ends were trimmed by 2 bases and 5 bases, with 15 bases remaining between them. The CDR3: CASSFKWGFVDTQYF. Here the CDR3 DNA reads TGTGCCAGCAGCTTCAAGTGGGGGTTCGTAGATACGCAGTATTTT.

This clone was seen just once. The chain uses TRBV28 and TRBJ2-1; a weak D match, TRBD2 (5 bases). Germline-derived CDR1 and CDR2 are MDHEN and SYDVKM. V dropped 5 bases and J dropped 5 bases, with 10 bases sitting between them. The CDR3 covers 13 residues. The CDR3 DNA reads TGTGCCAGCAGTAGCGCGGGTAACAATGAGCAGTTCTTC. Its protein is CASSSAGNNEQFF.

The CDR3 DNA follows: TGCGCCAGCAGCTATCGGACTAGCGGCACCGGGGAGCTGTTTTTT. This codes for CASSYRTSGTGELFF. The chain joins TRBV5-1 to TRBJ2-2; TRBD2 matches 10 bases. Germline assignment: CDR1 SGHRS and CDR2 YFSETQ. The CDR3 length is 15 residues. Trimming took 3 bases from V and 4 from J; bases not matched to a gene: 3.

In regard to this clone: This may stem from a read error, because a much larger clone lies one nucleotide away. The CDR3 here is CASSIQGQGGTEAFF. The CDR3, as DNA: TGTGCCAGTAGTATTCAGGGACAGGGGGGCACTGAAGCTTTCTTT. This rearrangement joins TRBV19 to TRBJ1-1; 11 nucleotides align to TRBD1. Trimming at V came to 3 bases and at J to 4 bases, leaving 4 bases not matched to a gene. The CDR3 sequence is 15 residues long. In germline, CDR1 is LNHDA, CDR2 SQIVND (reference sequence). Based on the CDR3 plus reference TRBV19 and TRBJ1-1, the full variable domain is DGGITQSPKYLFRKEGQNVTLSCEQNLNHDAMYWYRQDPGQGLRLIYYSQIVNDFQKGDIAEGYSVSREKKESFPLTVTSAQKNPTAFYLCASSIQGQGGTEAFFGQGTRLTVV.

The rearrangement joins TRBV19 to TRBJ2-7; 13 nucleotides match TRBD2. V lost 4 bases to trimming and J lost 4 bases; unmatched junction nucleotides: 1. This CDR3 contains 14 residues. Germline CDR1 is LNHDA and CDR2 is SQIVND (reference sequence). CDR3 in amino acids: CASSRLAGGYEQYF. The CDR3 DNA reads as TGTGCCAGTAGTAGACTAGCGGGAGGATACGAGCAGTACTTC.

This chain joins TRBV4-2 and TRBJ2-2; no clear D gene. The CDR3 consists of 15 residues. In germline, CDR1 is LGHNA, CDR2 YNFKEQ. Trimming stripped 1 base from V and 6 bases from J, with 12 bases between. CDR3 sequence: CASSQVRFRAGELFF. In nucleotides, the CDR3 is TGTGCCAGCAGCCAAGTTCGGTTCCGGGCCGGGGAGCTGTTTTTT.

The chain joins TRBV19 to TRBJ2-1; D unclear. The V gene's germline CDR1 is LNHDA and CDR2 SQIVND (reference sequence). Deletions cut 3 bases from V and 5 bases from J, with 11 bases between. This CDR3 contains 14 residues. The CDR3 nucleotides are TGTGCCAGTAGTATCCCCGGGTACAACAATGAGCAGTTCTTC. Translation: CASSIPGYNNEQFF.

The chain recombines TRBV7-9 with TRBJ1-5; no reliable D call. CDR3 length: 13 amino acids. Germline values: CDR1 SEHNR, CDR2 FQNEAQ (reference sequence). Trimming left V 2 bases short and J 4 bases short, with 6 bases between. The CDR3 DNA follows: TGTGCCAGCAGCTTAAGGGAGAATCAGCCCCAGCATTTT. This encodes CASSLRENQPQHF.

This chain links TRBV5-1 with TRBJ2-1; the D gene is possibly TRBD2 (5 bases). Germline V gene lookup returns CDR1 SGHRS and CDR2 YFSETQ. V gave up 4 bases and J gave up 4 bases, with 12 bases separating them. The CDR3 runs to 14 residues. In DNA form, the CDR3 reads TGCGCCAGCAGCCCCTTTGGGGAGTACAATGAGCAGTTCTTC. It codes for CASSPFGEYNEQFF.

This chain uses TRBV7-6 with TRBJ1-6; 9 positions match TRBD1. V gave up 5 bases and J gave up 6 bases; unmatched junction bases: 5. CDR3 length: 15 residues. Germline V gene data show CDR1 as SGHVS and CDR2 as FNYEAQ. In DNA, the CDR3 is TGTGCCAGCAGCCTCCGGGACAGGGTTAATTCACCCCTCCACTTT. Encoded protein: CASSLRDRVNSPLHF.

This chain joins TRBV11-3 and TRBJ1-1; D perhaps matches TRBD1 (5 bases). Trimming pared 5 bases from V and 0 bases from J, leaving 13 bases between. CDR1 and CDR2 (germline): SGHNT, YENEEA. The CDR3 contains 15 residues. The CDR3 nucleotides read TGTGCCAGCAGCAACGGACAAGGGCTGAACACTGAAGCTTTCTTT. It translates to CASSNGQGLNTEAFF.

This clone was detected only once. The chain recombines TRBV6-1 with TRBJ1-3; the D is unclear. Trimming shortened V by 6 bases and J by 7 bases, and 7 bases separated the two germline ends. The germline V gene encodes CDR1 MNHNS and CDR2 SASEGT. The CDR3 length is 11 residues. The CDR3 is CASRGPNTIYF. DNA of the CDR3: TGTGCCAGCAGGGGCCCCAACACCATATATTTT.

This rearrangement joins TRBV6-1 to TRBJ2-7; TRBD1 matches at 7 bases. CDR1 is MNHNS and CDR2 is SASEGT in the germline V gene. The CDR3 runs 14 residues. Trimming at V came to 11 bases and at J to 1 base, leaving 11 bases not matched to a gene. In DNA form, the CDR3 reads TGTGCCGGAAGCCGGGACAGATCATCCTACGAGCAGTACTTC. Its protein product is CAGSRDRSSYEQYF.

This rearrangement joins TRBV7-2 to TRBJ1-2, with D unresolved. Germline CDR1 is SGHTA and CDR2 is FQGNSA. The ends were cut back, 1 base at V and 1 base at J, with 7 bases in the middle. This CDR3 region has 14 residues. For the CDR3, the DNA is TGTGCCAGCAGCTTAGGCCACGGTAACTATGGCTACACCTTC. This sequence encodes CASSLGHGNYGYTF.

This chain joins TRBV2 and TRBJ2-1; weak D call: TRBD2 (6 bases). Germline V gene data show CDR1 as SNHLY and CDR2 as FYNNEI. V lost 7 bases, J lost 7 bases, and 14 bases lay in between. The length of the CDR3 is 13 residues. In DNA form, the CDR3 reads TGTGCCAGCACCCGGACCCGGGGGAATGAGCAGTTCTTC. Translated, it gives CASTRTRGNEQFF.

J is TRBJ2-7 and V is TRBV5-4; D may be TRBD2 (6 bases). The V and J ends lost 0 bases and 1 base respectively, with 17 bases between them. The CDR3 extends over 17 amino acids. Germline-derived CDR1 and CDR2 are SGHNT and YYREEE (reference sequence). The CDR3 DNA reads TGTGCCAGCAGCTTGGCCGGGGGAACAGCAGGATCCTACGAGCAGTACTTC. This sequence encodes CASSLAGGTAGSYEQYF.

This chain uses TRBV29-1 with TRBJ2-2, with D possibly called TRBD1 or TRBD2 (6 bases each). Trimming stripped 7 bases from V and 7 bases from J, with 13 bases between. The CDR3 is 12 residues long. Germline V gives CDR1 SQVTM, CDR2 ANQGSEA. CDR3: CSGGAGGGELFF. CDR3 coding DNA: TGCAGCGGGGGGGCCGGAGGCGGGGAGCTGTTTTTT.

The CDR3 here is CASSPFEGQGNYEQYF. The CDR3 nucleotides read TGCGCCAGCAGCCCATTTGAGGGACAGGGTAATTACGAGCAGTACTTC. The V call is TRBV10-2, the J call TRBJ2-7; TRBD1 matches 9 bases. CDR3 size: 16 residues. With 6 bases clipped from V and 4 bases from J, the junction kept 13 bases outside the gene matches. Germline V gene sequence: CDR1 WSHSY, CDR2 SAAADI.

This clone was counted a single time. The CDR3 loop is CASSPAPTSYEQYF. The DNA of the CDR3 is TGTGCCAGCAGTCCGGCCCCGACTAGCTACGAGCAGTACTTC. The gene calls are TRBV6-5 and TRBJ2-7; D possibly corresponds to TRBD2 (6 bases). Trimming removed 5 bases at V and 3 bases at J, with 14 bases between. The CDR3 is made up of 14 amino acids. Looked up from germline, CDR1 is MNHEY and CDR2 is SVGAGI.

This chain uses TRBV19 with TRBJ2-2, with 14 bases fitting TRBD2. J lost 0 bases, V lost 9 bases, and 9 bases had no gene match. Per the germline V gene, CDR1 is LNHDA and CDR2 is SQIVND (reference sequence). The CDR3 totals 18 residues. The CDR3 DNA is TGTGCCAGCATCAAGCGGACTAGCGGGGGGACGAACACCGGGGAGCTGTTTTTT. This translates into CASIKRTSGGTNTGELFF. Based on the CDR3 plus reference TRBV19 and TRBJ2-2, the full variable domain is DGGITQSPKYLFRKEGQNVTLSCEQNLNHDAMYWYRQDPGQGLRLIYYSQIVNDFQKGDIAEGYSVSREKKESFPLTVTSAQKNPTAFYLCASIKRTSGGTNTGELFFGEGSRLTVL.

The chain combines TRBV7-2 with TRBJ2-5; TRBD2 matches 11 bases. CDR1 SGHTA and CDR2 FQGNSA come from the germline V gene. The CDR3 spans 14 residues. The J segment lost 6 bases and the V segment lost 3 bases, leaving 3 bases of the junction unmatched. The CDR3 loop is CASSFRLAGQTQYF. DNA of the CDR3: TGTGCCAGCAGCTTCCGACTAGCGGGGCAGACCCAGTACTTC.

The chain combines TRBV4-1 with TRBJ1-4; D is possibly TRBD1 (5 bases). CDR3 length: 19 amino acids. Germline assignment: CDR1 MGHRA and CDR2 YSYEKL. Between the trimmed V and J ends, which lost 0 bases and 7 bases, there was a span of 24 bases. CDR3 bases: TGCGCCAGCAGCCAAGAGGTGCCAGGGAGCGGTAAGATTATTGAAAAACTGTTTTTT. It yields the protein CASSQEVPGSGKIIEKLFF.